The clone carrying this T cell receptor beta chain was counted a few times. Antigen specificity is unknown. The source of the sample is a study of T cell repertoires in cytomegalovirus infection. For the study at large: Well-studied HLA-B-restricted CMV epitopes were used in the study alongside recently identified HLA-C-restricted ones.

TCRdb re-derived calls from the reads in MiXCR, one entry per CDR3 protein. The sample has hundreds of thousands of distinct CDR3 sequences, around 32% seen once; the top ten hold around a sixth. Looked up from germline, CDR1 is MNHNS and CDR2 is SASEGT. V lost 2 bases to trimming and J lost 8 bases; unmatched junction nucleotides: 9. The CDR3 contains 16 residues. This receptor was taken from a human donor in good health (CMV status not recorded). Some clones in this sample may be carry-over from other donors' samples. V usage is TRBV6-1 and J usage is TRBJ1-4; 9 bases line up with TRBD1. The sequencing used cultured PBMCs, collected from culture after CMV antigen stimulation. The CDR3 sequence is CASSEFWTGVGEKLFF. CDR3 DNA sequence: TGTGCCAGCAGTGAATTCTGGACAGGGGTGGGGGAAAAACTGTTTTTT.